Listed here is a single T cell receptor beta chain. This CDR3 contains 12 residues. CDR1 is LNHNV, CDR2 YYDKDF, per germline (reference sequence). Trimming cost V 2 bases and J 8 bases, with 7 bases left between them. The data were produced by immunoSEQ multiplex PCR, yet TCRdb's version contains in-frame clones alone and is incomplete. The sample lists under 150,000 clones, 75% to 90% seen once, with 2% to 2.5% in the top ten. The data were taken from a study of blood T cell repertoires in COVID-19. The overall study: T cells, B-cell-depleted T cells, or PBMCs provided the cDNA or gDNA that served as material.

Sequenced: peripheral blood. J is TRBJ1-5 and V is TRBV15; D remains unclear. The clonotype comes from a man over 45 with active COVID-19. CDR3 sequence (DNA): TGTGCCACCAGCAGACCCGCGGAGCCCCAGCATTTT. Residues: CATSRPAEPQHF.